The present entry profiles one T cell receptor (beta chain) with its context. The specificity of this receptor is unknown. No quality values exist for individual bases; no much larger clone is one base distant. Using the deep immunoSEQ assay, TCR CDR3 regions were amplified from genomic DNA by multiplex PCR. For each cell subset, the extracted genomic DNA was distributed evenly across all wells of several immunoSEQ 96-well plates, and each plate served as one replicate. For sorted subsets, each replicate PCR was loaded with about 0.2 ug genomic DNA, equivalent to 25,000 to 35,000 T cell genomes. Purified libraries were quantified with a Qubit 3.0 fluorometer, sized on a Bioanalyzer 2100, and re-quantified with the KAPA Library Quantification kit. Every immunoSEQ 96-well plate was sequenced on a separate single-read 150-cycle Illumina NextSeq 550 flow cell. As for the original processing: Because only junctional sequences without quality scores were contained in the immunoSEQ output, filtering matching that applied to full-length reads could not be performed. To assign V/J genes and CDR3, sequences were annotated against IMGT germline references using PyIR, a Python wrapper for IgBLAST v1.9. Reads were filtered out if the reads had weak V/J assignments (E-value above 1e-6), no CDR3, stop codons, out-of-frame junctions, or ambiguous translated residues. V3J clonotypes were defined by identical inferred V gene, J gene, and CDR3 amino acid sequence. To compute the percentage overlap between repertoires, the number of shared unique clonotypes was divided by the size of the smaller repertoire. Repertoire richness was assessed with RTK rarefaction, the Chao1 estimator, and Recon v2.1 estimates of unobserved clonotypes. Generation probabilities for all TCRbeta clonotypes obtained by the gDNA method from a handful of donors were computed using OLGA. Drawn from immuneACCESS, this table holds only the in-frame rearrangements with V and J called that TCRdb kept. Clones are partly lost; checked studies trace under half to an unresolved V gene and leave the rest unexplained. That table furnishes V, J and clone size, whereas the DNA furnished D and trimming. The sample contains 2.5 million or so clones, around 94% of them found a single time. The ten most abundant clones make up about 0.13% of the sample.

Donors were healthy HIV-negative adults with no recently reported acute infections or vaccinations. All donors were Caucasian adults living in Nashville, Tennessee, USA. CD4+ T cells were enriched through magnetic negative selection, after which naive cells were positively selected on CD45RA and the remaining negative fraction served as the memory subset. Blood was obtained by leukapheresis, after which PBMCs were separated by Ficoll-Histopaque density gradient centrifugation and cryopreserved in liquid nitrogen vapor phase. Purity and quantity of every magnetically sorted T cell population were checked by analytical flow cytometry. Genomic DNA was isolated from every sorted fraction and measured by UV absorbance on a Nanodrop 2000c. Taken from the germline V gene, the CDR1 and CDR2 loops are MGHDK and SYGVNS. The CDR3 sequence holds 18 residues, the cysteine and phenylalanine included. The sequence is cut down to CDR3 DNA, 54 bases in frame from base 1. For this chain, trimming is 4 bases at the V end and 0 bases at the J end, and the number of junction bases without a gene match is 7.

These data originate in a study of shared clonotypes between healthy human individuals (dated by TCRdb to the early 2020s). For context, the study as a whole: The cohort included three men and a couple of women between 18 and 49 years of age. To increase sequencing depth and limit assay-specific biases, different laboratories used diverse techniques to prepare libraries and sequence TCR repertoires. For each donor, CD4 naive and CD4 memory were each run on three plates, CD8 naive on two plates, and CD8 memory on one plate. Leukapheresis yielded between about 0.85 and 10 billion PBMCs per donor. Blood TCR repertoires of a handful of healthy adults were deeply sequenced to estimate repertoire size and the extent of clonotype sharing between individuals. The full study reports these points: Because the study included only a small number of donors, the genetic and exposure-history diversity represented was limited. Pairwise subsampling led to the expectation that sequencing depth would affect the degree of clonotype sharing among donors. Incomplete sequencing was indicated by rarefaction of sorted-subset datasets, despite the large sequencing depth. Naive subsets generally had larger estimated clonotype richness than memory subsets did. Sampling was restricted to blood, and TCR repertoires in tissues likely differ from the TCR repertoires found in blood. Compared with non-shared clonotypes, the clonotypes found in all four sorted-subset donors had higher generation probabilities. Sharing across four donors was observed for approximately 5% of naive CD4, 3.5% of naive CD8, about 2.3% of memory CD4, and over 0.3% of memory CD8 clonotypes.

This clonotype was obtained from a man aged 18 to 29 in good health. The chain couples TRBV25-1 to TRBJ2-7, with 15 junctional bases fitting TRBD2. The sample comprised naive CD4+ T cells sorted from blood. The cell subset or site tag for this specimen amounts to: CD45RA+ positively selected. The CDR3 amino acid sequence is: CASSGGLAGGFGSYEQYF. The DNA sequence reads TGTGCCAGCAGTGGAGGACTAGCGGGAGGGTTCGGCTCCTACGAGCAGTACTTC.